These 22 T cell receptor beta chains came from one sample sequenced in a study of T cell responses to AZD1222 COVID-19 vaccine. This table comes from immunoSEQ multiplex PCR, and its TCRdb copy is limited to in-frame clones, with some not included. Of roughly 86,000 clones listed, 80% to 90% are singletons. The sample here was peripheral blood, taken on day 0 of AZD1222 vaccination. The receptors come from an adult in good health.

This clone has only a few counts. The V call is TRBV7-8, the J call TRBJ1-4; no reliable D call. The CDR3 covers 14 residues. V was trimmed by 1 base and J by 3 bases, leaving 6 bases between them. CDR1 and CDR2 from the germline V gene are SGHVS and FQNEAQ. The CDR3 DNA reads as TGTGCCAGCAGCTTAGACGAGGCTAATGAAAAACTGTTTTTT. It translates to CASSLDEANEKLFF.

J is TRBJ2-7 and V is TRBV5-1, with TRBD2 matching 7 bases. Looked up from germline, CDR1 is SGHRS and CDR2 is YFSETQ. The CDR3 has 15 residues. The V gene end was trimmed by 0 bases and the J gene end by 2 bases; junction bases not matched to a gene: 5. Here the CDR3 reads CASSLVASGTYEQYF. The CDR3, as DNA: TGCGCCAGCAGCTTGGTTGCTAGCGGCACCTACGAGCAGTACTTC.

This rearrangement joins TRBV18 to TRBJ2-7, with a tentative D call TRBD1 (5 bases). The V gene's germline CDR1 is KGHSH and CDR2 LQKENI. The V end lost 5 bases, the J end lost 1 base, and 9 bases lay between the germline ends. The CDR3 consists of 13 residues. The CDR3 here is CASSIDSSYEQYF. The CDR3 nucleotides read TGTGCCAGCTCAATTGACAGTTCCTACGAGCAGTACTTC. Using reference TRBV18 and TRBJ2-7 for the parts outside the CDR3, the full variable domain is NAGVMQNPRHLVRRRGQEARLRCSPMKGHSHVYWYRQLPEEGLKFMVYLQKENIIDESGMPKERFSAEFPKEGPSILRIQQVVRGDSAAYFCASSIDSSYEQYFGPGTRLTVT.

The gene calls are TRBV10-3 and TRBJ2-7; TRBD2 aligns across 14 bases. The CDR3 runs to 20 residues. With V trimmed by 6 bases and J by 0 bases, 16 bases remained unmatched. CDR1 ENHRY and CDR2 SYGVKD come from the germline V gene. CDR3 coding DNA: TGTGCCATCAGCGGGGGGCGACTAGCGGGAGGGCCTAATTCCTCCTACGAGCAGTACTTC. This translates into CAISGGRLAGGPNSSYEQYF.

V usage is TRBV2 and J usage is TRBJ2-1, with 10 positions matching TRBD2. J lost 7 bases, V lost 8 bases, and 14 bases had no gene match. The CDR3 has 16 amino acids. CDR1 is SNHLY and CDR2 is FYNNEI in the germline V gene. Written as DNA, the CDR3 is TGTGCCAGCTGTACAGGGCTAGCGGGAGAAAGGAATGAGCAGTTCTTC. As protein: CASCTGLAGERNEQFF.

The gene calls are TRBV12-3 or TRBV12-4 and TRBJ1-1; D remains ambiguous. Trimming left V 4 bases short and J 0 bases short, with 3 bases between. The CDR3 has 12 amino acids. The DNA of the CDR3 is TGTGCCAGCAGTTCGATGAACACTGAAGCTTTCTTT. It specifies CASSSMNTEAFF.

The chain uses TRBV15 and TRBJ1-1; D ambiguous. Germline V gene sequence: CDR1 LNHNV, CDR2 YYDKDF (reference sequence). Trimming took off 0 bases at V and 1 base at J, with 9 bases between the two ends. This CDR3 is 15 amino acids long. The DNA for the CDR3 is TGTGCCACCAGCAGAGATCTACAGCGGAACACTGAAGCTTTCTTT. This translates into CATSRDLQRNTEAFF.

The CDR3 bases are TGTGCCAGCAGCTCACAAGGGAGCGGGGGGATATTTAATGAAAAACTGTTTTTT. This codes for CASSSQGSGGIFNEKLFF. The chain joins TRBV7-9 to TRBJ1-4; a weak D match, TRBD1 (5 bases). The CDR3 runs to 18 residues. The V gene lost 4 bases and the J gene lost 4 bases, with 22 bases spanning the gap. Germline V lookup: CDR1 SEHNR, CDR2 FQNEAQ (reference sequence). The full variable domain, with the rest looked up from reference TRBV7-9 and TRBJ1-4, is DTGVSQNPRHKITKRGQNVTFRCDPISEHNRLYWYRQTLGQGPEFLTYFQNEAQLEKSRLLSDRFSAERPKGSFSTLEIQRTEQGDSAMYLCASSSQGSGGIFNEKLFFGSGTQLSVL.

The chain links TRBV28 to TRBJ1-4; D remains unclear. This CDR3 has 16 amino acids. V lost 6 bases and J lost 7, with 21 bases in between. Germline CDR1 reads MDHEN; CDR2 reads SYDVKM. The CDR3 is CASRPERNRRSEKLFF. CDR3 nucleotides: TGTGCCAGCAGGCCCGAACGGAACCGGAGGAGTGAAAAACTGTTTTTT.

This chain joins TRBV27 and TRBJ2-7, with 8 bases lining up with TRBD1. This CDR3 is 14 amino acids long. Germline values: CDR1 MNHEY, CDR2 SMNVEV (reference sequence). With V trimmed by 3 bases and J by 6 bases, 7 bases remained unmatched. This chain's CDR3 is CASSLGTGGSEQYF. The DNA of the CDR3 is TGTGCCAGCAGTTTGGGGACAGGAGGCAGCGAGCAGTACTTC.

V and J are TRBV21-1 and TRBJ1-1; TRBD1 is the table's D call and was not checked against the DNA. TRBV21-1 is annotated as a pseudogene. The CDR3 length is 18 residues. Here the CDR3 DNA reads TGTGCCAGCAGCGTTCAGAATCCGGGACAACAAATGAACACTGAAGCTTTCTTT. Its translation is CASSVQNPGQQMNTEAFF.

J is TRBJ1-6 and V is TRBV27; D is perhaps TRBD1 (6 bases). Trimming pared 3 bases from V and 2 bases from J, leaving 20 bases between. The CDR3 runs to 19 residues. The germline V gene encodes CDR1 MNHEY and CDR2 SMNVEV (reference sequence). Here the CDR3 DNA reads TGTGCCAGCAGTTTCCACTTCACAGGGAGAAGGGCCTATAATTCACCCCTCCACTTT. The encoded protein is CASSFHFTGRRAYNSPLHF.

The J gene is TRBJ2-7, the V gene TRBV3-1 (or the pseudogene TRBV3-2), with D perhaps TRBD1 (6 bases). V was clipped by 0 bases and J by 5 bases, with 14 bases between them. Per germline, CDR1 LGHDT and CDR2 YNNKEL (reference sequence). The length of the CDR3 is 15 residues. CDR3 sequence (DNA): TGTGCCAGCAGCCAAGAGGGGGCAGGGTTGGACGAGCAGTACTTC. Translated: CASSQEGAGLDEQYF.

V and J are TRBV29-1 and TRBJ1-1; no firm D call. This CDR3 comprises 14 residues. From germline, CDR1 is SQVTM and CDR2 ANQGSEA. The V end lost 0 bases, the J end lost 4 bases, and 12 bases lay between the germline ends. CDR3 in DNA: TGCAGCGTTGAAGACACCTTACAATTCACTGAAGCTTTCTTT. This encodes CSVEDTLQFTEAFF.

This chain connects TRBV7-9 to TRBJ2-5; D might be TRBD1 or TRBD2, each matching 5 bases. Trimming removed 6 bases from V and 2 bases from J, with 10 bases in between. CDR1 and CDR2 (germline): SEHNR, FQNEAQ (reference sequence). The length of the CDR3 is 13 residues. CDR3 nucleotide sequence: TGTGCCAGCAGAGAGGGACCTCAAGAGACCCAGTACTTC. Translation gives CASREGPQETQYF.

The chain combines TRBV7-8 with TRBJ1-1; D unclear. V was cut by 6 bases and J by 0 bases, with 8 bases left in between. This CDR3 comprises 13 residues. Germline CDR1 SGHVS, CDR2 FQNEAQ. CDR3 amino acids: CASSRQLNTEAFF. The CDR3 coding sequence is TGTGCCAGCAGTCGGCAACTGAACACTGAAGCTTTCTTT.

The CDR3 sequence is CASSTTRGGDYGYTF. The CDR3 nucleotides read TGTGCCAGCAGTACAACCCGGGGGGGTGACTATGGCTACACCTTC. The chain is built from TRBV28 and TRBJ1-2, with D possibly being TRBD1 (5 bases). Germline assignment: CDR1 MDHEN and CDR2 SYDVKM. This CDR3 is 15 amino acids long. V was pared by 5 bases and J by 3 bases, with 16 bases between.

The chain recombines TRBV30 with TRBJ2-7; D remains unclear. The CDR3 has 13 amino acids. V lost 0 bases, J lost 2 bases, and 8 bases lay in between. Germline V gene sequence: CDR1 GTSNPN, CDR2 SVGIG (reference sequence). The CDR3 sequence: CAWSVTETYEQYF. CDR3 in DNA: TGTGCCTGGAGTGTAACAGAGACCTACGAGCAGTACTTC.

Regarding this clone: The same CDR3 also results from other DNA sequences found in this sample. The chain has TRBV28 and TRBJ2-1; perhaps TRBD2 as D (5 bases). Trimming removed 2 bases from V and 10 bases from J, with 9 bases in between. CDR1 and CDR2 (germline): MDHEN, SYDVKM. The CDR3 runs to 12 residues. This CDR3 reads CASSLTSGEQFF. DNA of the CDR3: TGTGCCAGCAGTTTAACAAGCGGAGAGCAGTTCTTC.

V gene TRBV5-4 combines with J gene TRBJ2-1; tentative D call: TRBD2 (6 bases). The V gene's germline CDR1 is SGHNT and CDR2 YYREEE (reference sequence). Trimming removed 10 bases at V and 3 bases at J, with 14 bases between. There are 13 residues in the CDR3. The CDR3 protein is CAGWASDYNEQFF. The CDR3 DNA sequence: TGTGCCGGCTGGGCTAGCGACTACAATGAGCAGTTCTTC.

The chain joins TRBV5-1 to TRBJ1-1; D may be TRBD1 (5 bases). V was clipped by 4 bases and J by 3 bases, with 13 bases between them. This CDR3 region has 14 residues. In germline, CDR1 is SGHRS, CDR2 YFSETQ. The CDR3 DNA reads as TGCGCCAGCAGCACAAAATGGGGCGACACTGAAGCTTTCTTT. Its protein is CASSTKWGDTEAFF.

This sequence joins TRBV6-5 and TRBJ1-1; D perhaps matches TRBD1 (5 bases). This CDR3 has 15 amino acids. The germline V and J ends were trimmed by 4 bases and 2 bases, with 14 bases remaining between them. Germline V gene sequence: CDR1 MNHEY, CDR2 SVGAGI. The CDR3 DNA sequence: TGTGCCAGCAGTTGGCGGGGGGTATTAAACACTGAAGCTTTCTTT. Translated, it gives CASSWRGVLNTEAFF.